This section outlines one TCR beta chain sequence together with its context. It lacks a known antigen. Qualities for individual bases were not recorded, and no much larger clone is one base off. Hyperthyroidism patients were newly diagnosed, with disease duration under 2 months, and aged 18 to 65 years. Patients with other autoimmune diseases, uncontrolled infections, pregnancy or lactation were excluded. Diagnosis was based on clinical symptoms, serum thyroxine, TRAb, thyroid ultrasound and orbital computed tomography. Total RNA was extracted with Trizol reagent and quality-checked on an Agilent 2100 Bioanalyzer. For repertoire sequencing, the TCR beta CDR3 regions were amplified from RNA transcripts. A first-round RT-PCR used HTBI primers with the Qiagen OneStep RT-PCR kit, followed by a second-round multiplex PCR, size selection and purification. Libraries were sequenced on an Illumina HiSeq2000 using paired-end 100 bp reads. The paper's data handling went like this. SOAPnuke was used to process the reads, removing any read that contained adapters or uncalled bases, had a mean Phred below 15, or lacked an exact match to the constant primer or identifier. COPE v1.2.5 was used to merge high-quality paired reads. Clonotypes were defined as unique nucleotide sequences and were aligned to IMGT TRB V, D and J references using MiTCR v1.1. The analysis was limited to V-J combinations with a frequency above 0.0001, which together covered more than 98% of repertoires. A TCR clonal expansion and chaos score per V-J combination was defined as the ratio of F50 clonal expansion to chaos observed in the TCRdist matrix. Features were reduced by Welch's t-statistics and random forest to 10 to 15 V-J combinations, which fed a naive Bayes classifier. Thyroid-blood repertoire similarity was quantified with the Morisita-Horn index. TCRdb cleaned the public reads at Q25 with fastp, built clones with MiXCR and kept in-frame beta chains. Rows are combined by CDR3 protein, so each entry shows the most common genes and DNA. TCRdb, not the original authors, processed these V and J calls. The sample table shows about 550,000 distinct CDR3 sequences, and 39% are seen once. The ten largest clones take up 4% to 5% of the sample.

The data stem from a study of Graves' ophthalmopathy and Graves' hyperthyroidism (dated by TCRdb to between 2017 and 2018). Some background on the complete study: Stable hyperthyroidism was defined as no progression to ophthalmopathy within 18 months of follow-up. The independent validation cohort included roughly 19 hyperthyroidism patients plus 17 patients who later progressed from hyperthyroidism to ophthalmopathy. To explore V-J signatures that separate ophthalmopathy from hyperthyroidism, a discovery set of about a hundred patients was enrolled, consisting of roughly 45 with ophthalmopathy and approximately 60 with stable hyperthyroidism. Following sampling, methimazole starting at 30 mg daily was administered to hyperthyroidism patients, and high-dose intravenous methylprednisolone was administered to ophthalmopathy patients. In total, approximately 130 blood samples were TCR-sequenced: fewer than 50 ophthalmopathy, under 85 hyperthyroidism and approximately 17 hyperthyroidism-to-ophthalmopathy patients. To tell Graves' ophthalmopathy apart from Graves' hyperthyroidism, and to predict which patients would progress to ophthalmopathy, the study relied on TCR beta repertoire signatures. In roughly six hyperthyroidism patients, the T-cell repertoire of thyroid tissue was compared with the T-cell repertoire of blood.

There are 14 amino acids in the CDR3, from cysteine to phenylalanine inclusive. Left in the record is the CDR3 DNA by itself, 42 bases read in frame from the first base. The germline V gene supplies CDR1 KGHDR and CDR2 SFDVKD. V lost 5 bases and J lost 1 base, and the count of bases not matched to a germline gene is 1. Broad study findings and their caveats: Sample size was not predetermined statistically, and investigators were not blinded to group allocation. In validation, the model predicted ophthalmopathy progression with about 71% sensitivity and roughly 72% specificity; 12 predicted patients were CT-confirmed with GO in a median of roughly 6.8 months. In cross-validation, the 13-signature model distinguished ophthalmopathy from stable hyperthyroidism with just over 85% sensitivity and approximately 81% specificity, while in the test set the corresponding values were around 79% and 71%. Among expanded thyroid clonotypes with frequency above 0.001, most also showed up in blood, which suggests that blood repertoires may reflect the thyroid immune response.

Sample: peripheral blood or thyroid tissue (not recorded which). The receptor was isolated from an adult man with Graves' hyperthyroidism. The sequence joins TRBV24-1 to TRBJ1-1; TRBD1 lines up with 9 middle nucleotides. The DNA sequence is as follows: TGTGCCACCAGTGTGACAGGGGGGAACACTGAAGCTTTCTTT. This translates into CATSVTGGNTEAFF.